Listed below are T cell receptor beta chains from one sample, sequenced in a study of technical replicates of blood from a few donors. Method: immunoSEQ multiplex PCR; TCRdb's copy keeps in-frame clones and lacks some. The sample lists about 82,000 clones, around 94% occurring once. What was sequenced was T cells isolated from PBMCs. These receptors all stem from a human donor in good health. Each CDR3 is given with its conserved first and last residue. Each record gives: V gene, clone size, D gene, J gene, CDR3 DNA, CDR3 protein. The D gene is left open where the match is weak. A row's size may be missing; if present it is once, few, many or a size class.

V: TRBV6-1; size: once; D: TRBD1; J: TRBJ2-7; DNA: TGTGCCAGCAGTGAAGTGGGACAGGGTTTCGACGAGCAGTACTTC; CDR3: CASSEVGQGFDEQYF
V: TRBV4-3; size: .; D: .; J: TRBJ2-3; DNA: TGCGCCAGCAGCCAAGATCTACTAGACACAGATACGCAGTATTTT; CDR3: CASSQDLLDTDTQYF
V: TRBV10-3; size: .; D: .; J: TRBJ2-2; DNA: TGTGCCATCAGTGAGTCGAGAGGTCCCGGGGAGCTGTTTTTT; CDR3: CAISESRGPGELFF
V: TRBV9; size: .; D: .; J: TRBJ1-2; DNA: TGTGCCAGCAGCCCGACAGGCGGTTCAAGAGCTAACTATGGCTACACCTTC; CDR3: CASSPTGGSRANYGYTF
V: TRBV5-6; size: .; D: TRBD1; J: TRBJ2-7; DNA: TGTGCCAGCAAGACGACAGGGGCCTACGAGCAGTACTTC; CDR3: CASKTTGAYEQYF
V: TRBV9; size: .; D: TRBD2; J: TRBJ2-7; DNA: TGTGCCAGCAGCGCCGGGACTAGCTCCTACGAGCAGTACTTC; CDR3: CASSAGTSSYEQYF
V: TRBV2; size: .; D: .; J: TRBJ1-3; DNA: TGTGCCAGCAGTGATGACACTGGCTCTGGAAACACCATATATTTT; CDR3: CASSDDTGSGNTIYF
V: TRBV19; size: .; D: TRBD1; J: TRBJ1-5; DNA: TGTGCCAGTAGGGGACAGGGGGCGAGCAATCAGCCCCAGCATTTT; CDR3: CASRGQGASNQPQHF
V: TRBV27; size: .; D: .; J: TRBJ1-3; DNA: TGTGCCAGCAGTTTGCGGGCAGGTACTGGAAACACCATATATTTT; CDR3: CASSLRAGTGNTIYF
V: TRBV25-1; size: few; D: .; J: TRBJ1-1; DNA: TGTGCCAGCAGTGAAGGACAGTCCACTGAAGCTTTCTTT; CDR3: CASSEGQSTEAFF
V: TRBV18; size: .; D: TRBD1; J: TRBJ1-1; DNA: TGTGCCAGCTCACCAGGGACAGACCGTGGGGGAGCTTTCTTT; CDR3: CASSPGTDRGGAFF
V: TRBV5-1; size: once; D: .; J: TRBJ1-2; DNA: TGCGCCAGCAGGAATGAACGGGATTCGGGTGCGTATGGCTACACCTTC; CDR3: CASRNERDSGAYGYTF
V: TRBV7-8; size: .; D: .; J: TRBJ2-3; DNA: TGTGCCAGCAGCTTAATAGGGGGCACAGATACGCAGTATTTT; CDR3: CASSLIGGTDTQYF
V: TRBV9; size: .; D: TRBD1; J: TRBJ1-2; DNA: TGTGCCAGCAGCGTATCGACAGGGATAAACTTTTATGGCTACACCTTC; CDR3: CASSVSTGINFYGYTF
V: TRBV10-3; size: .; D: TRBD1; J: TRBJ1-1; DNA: TGTGCCATCAGCCCGACAGGGGTTAACACTGAAGCTTTCTTT; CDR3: CAISPTGVNTEAFF
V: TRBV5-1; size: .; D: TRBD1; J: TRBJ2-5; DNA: TGCGCCAGCAGCTTGGCCGGACAGGGAAAAGAGACCCAGTACTTC; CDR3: CASSLAGQGKETQYF